This entry describes one TCR beta chain. This sample stems from a study of blood T cell repertoires in COVID-19. Study context: Nucleic acid was either cDNA or gDNA, and it came from T cells, B-cell-depleted T cells, or PBMCs.

Profiling relied on immunoSEQ multiplex PCR, and the TCRdb table lists in-frame clones only, not all of them. The data show more than 250,000 clones, around nine tenths seen once. This study enrolled people aged roughly 18 to 100 from about 26 US geographic areas. Participant reports of clinical history set cohort assignment. Sequenced sample: PBMCs or T cells enriched from blood (not recorded which). This sequence originates from a woman aged 18-29 years who had recovered from COVID-19.

CDR3 region: CASSRRGSQETQYF. The CDR3 DNA reads TGTGCCAGCAGCCGACGGGGGTCCCAAGAGACCCAGTACTTC. The rearrangement uses TRBV7-9 and TRBJ2-5; weak D call: TRBD2 (6 bases). Trimming cost V 5 bases and J 1 base, with 11 bases left between them. This CDR3 region has 14 residues. Germline V gene lookup returns CDR1 SEHNR and CDR2 FQNEAQ (reference sequence).